This TCR beta chain came from a study of blood T cells in healthy people across ages. At the level of the study: About one barcoded beta molecule per two T cells was captured by template switching. Study results and caveats: Unsorted PBMCs prevented conclusive naive versus antigen-experienced comparison.

Through a sample-barcoded 5' primer and a J-beta primer mix, a second PCR was run for roughly 6 to 11 cycles. MiXCR was run by TCRdb on the 5' RACE reads, yielding one entry per CDR3 protein. The sample holds under 1,000,000 distinct CDR3 sequences; about 37% are singletons and the top ten take 10% to 15%. This clonotype was counted ten times or more. What it binds is unknown. V was trimmed by 3 bases and J by 2 bases, leaving 10 bases between them. The CDR3 contains 14 residues. Specimen: blood. The sequence derives from a man aged 18-30 years in good health. This chain joins TRBV12-3 or TRBV12-4 and TRBJ1-2, with a tentative D call TRBD1 (6 bases). The CDR3 DNA reads TGTGCCAGCAGTTTCTTCGGACAGAACTATGGCTACACCTTC. Translated: CASSFFGQNYGYTF.